The entry below describes one TCR beta chain. This clonotype occurred a few times. Its antigen remains undetermined. Base qualities are missing; no much larger clone stands one base away. Trimming takes 5 bases from V and 7 bases from J, and the germline ends sit 18 bases apart. The CDR3 starts with the cysteine, ends with the phenylalanine, and has 15 residues. CDR3 DNA only is kept here, 45 bases in frame from base 1. The germline V gene gives CDR1 as SGHRS and CDR2 as YFSETQ. The sample comes from a study of identical twins' blood T cells (dated by TCRdb to between 2011 and 2013). Broadly, across the study: Roughly 50 million Illumina reads were obtained across about twelve libraries, of which six were alpha-chain libraries and six were beta-chain libraries. Using next-generation sequencing, the study compared the TCR alpha and beta chain repertoires of three pairs of monozygous twins to assess how genetics influences repertoire formation. Points the paper makes about the study in general: Validation by independent studies was stated to be required for the proposed role of the TCRalpha J segment in MHC recognition during thymic selection. Among the most abundant TCRbeta clonotypes, every donor shared more CDR3 sequences with her own twin than with unrelated donors. Because the twins were reared together, environmental influences could not be excluded as an explanation for twin similarity. V gene usage, even among non-selected out-of-frame TCRbeta clonotypes, was reported to be markedly more similar within twin pairs than between unrelated donors. How many CDR3 clonotypes two donors shared depended mainly on the product of their cloneset sizes, and the twins did not clearly stray from this trend.

The protocol used for the library was 5' RACE. Data came from an Illumina Genome Analyzer IIx. The RNA-based TCR cDNA libraries were made using a previously described protocol that was modified in several ways. To prevent cross-contamination, sample-specific barcodes were added to both ends of each TCR cDNA library during cDNA synthesis and amplification. On the study's bioinformatics: Each individual had between about 90,000 and nearly 550,000 identified clonotypes, and each library contained roughly 2 to 3.6 million CDR3-containing reads. After reads with improper barcode index combinations were thrown out, a cloneset for each library was built using the MiTCR software. During the assembly of CDR3 clonotypes by MiTCR, low-quality reads were filtered or rescued and PCR and sequencing errors were corrected. Artificial out-of-frame clonotypes were removed by being mapped to in-frame sequences, with one indel in the CDR3 allowed. V and J gene usage similarity between donors was measured as Jensen-Shannon divergence divided by mean entropy. TCRdb handled the public reads itself, with Q25 trimming in fastp and clone calling in MiXCR, and kept productive beta chains. Each CDR3 protein appears once, grouped with its most common genes and DNA. TCRdb's processing, not the authors', yielded these V and J calls. The sample data list roughly 340,000 distinct CDR3 sequences, and under 30% of these were observed just once. The top ten hold 5.5% to 6.5% of the sample.

The donors were six healthy women who made up three monozygous twin pairs. All three twin pairs had been reared together, and it was thought likely that the same infectious agents and vaccines had been met by these twin pairs. TCR cDNA libraries were prepared from RNA that had been isolated from peripheral blood mononuclear cells. The V gene is TRBV5-1 and the J gene is TRBJ2-2; TRBD1 is a weak D gene call, 7 bases matching. Sequencing was carried out using PBMCs. The TCR sequence derives from a woman aged 18-50 years in good health. The CDR3 loop reads CASSRQGGNGGELFF. The DNA sequence follows: TGCGCCAGCAGTCGGCAGGGGGGAAATGGCGGGGAGCTGTTTTTT.